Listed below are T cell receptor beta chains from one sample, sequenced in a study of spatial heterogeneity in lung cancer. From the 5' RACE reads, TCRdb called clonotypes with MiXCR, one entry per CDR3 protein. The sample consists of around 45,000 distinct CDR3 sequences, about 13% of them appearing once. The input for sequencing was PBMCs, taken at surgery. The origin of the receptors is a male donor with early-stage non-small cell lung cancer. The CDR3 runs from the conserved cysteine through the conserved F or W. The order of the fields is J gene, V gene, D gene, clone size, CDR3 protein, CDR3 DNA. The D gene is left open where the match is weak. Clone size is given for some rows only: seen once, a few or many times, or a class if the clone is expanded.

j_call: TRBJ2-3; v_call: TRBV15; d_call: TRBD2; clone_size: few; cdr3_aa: CATSRKAGVRTDTQYF; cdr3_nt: TGTGCCACCAGCAGGAAAGCGGGAGTTCGAACAGATACGCAGTATTTT
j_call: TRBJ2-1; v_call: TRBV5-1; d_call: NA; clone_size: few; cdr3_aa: CASSLQESSYNEQFF; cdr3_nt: TGCGCCAGCAGCTTGCAGGAGAGCTCCTACAATGAGCAGTTCTTC
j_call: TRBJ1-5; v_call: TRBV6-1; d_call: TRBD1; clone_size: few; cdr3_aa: CASNLGQGFQPQHF; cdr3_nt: TGTGCCAGCAATTTGGGACAGGGGTTTCAGCCCCAGCATTTT
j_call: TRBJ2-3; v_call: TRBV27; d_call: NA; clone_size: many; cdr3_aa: CTRQGTDTQYF; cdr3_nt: TGTACCCGACAGGGCACAGATACGCAGTATTTT
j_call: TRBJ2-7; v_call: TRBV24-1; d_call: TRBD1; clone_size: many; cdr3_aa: CATSDPGQAYKQYF; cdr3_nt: TGTGCCACCAGTGATCCCGGACAGGCCTACAAGCAGTACTTC
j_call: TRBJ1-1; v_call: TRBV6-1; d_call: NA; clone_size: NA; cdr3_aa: CASSERRDLERTEAFF; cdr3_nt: TGTGCCAGCAGTGAAAGGAGGGACTTGGAGAGGACTGAAGCTTTCTTT
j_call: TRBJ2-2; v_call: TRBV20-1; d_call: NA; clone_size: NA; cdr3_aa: CSARKAQGGNTGELFF; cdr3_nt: TGCAGTGCTCGAAAAGCTCAGGGTGGGAACACCGGGGAGCTGTTTTTT
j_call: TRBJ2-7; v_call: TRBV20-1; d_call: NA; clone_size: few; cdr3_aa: CSEANRRGEQYF; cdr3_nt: TGCAGTGAGGCGAACCGTCGAGGCGAGCAGTACTTC
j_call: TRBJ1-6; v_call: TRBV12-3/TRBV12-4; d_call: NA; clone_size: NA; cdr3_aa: CASSLEPRGLHF; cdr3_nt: TGTGCCAGCAGTTTAGAACCCAGGGGCCTCCACTTT
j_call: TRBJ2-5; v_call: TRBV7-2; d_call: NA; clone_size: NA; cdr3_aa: CASSLARSAYQETQYF; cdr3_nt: TGTGCCAGCAGCTTAGCAAGGTCAGCATACCAAGAGACCCAGTACTTC
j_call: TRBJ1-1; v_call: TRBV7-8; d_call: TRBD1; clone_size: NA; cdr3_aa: CASSAQGQGGTEAFF; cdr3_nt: TGTGCCAGCAGCGCCCAGGGACAGGGAGGCACTGAAGCTTTCTTT
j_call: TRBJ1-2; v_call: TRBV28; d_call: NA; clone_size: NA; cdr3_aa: CASSFPANYGYTF; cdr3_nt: TGTGCCAGCAGTTTCCCAGCCAACTATGGCTACACCTTC
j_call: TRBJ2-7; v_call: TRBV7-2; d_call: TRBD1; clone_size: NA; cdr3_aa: CASSFWDRVYEQYF; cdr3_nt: TGTGCCAGCAGCTTCTGGGACAGGGTTTACGAGCAGTACTTC
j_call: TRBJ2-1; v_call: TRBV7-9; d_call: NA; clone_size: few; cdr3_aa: CASSPSQGSSYNEQFF; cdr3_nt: TGTGCCAGCAGTCCCTCCCAGGGCAGCTCCTACAATGAGCAGTTCTTC
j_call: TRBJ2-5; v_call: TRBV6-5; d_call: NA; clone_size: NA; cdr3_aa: CASSYSGSQGETQYF; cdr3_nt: TGTGCCAGCAGTTACTCGGGATCCCAGGGAGAGACCCAGTACTTC
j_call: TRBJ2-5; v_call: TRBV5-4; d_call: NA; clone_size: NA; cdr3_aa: CASSYGETQYF; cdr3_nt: TGTGCCAGCAGCTATGGGGAGACCCAGTACTTC